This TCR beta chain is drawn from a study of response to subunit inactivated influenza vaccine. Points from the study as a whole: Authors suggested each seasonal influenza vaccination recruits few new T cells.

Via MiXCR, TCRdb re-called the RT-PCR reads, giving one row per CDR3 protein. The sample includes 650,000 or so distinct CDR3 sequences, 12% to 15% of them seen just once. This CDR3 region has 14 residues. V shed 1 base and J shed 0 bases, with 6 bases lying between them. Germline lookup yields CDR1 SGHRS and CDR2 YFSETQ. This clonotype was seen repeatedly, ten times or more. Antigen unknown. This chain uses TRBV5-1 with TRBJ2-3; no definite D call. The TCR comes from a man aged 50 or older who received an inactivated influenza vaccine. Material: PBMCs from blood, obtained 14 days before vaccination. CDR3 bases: TGCGCCAGCAGCTTGATGAGTAGCACAGATACGCAGTATTTT. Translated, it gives CASSLMSSTDTQYF.